This T cell receptor beta chain was retrieved from a study of blood T cell repertoires in COVID-19. Study background: Spain, Italy and the United States supplied samples that represented acute and convalescent COVID-19. T cells, B-cell-depleted T cells, or PBMCs supplied cDNA or gDNA.

Germline values: CDR1 MNHEY, CDR2 SMNVEV (reference sequence). Trimming took 3 bases from V and 5 from J, leaving 5 bases between them. CDR3 length equals 13 residues. In the source study's methods: It was from reference gene primer amplification that nucleated cell counts were estimated. Clones were sequenced by immunoSEQ multiplex PCR, and TCRdb holds only the in-frame ones, with some missing. V and J calls and clone size are as listed in that table; D and trimming were resolved from the DNA. The sample has tens of thousands of clones; roughly 90% are singletons. It was during active infection that Seattle patients were enrolled and then longitudinally followed.

The chain couples TRBV27 to TRBJ1-6; TRBD1 might be the D (5 bases). Sequencing input: peripheral blood. The clonotype was recovered from a man aged 55-75 years with COVID-19, enrolled during active disease. As DNA, the CDR3 is TGTGCCAGCAGTTTCAGGGATAATTCACCCCTCCACTTT. Its translation: CASSFRDNSPLHF.